This entry lists 6 T cell receptor beta chains sequenced from one sample in a study of cytomegalovirus exposure and HLA in healthy donors. The PCR contained 60 Vbeta and 13 Jbeta primers. This table comes from immunoSEQ multiplex PCR, and its TCRdb copy is limited to in-frame clones, with some not included. The repertoire holds 170,000 or so clones, with 77% as singletons. The sample comprised PBMCs. Receptor source: a woman in her thirties in good health and CMV-seropositive.

V and J are TRBV5-1 and TRBJ2-7, with 7 bases that match TRBD2. Germline trimming cut 4 bases from V and 0 bases from J; bases unmatched to any gene: 13. The CDR3 spans 17 residues. Germline CDR1 SGHRS, CDR2 YFSETQ. CDR3 in amino acids: CASSPGGGQGISYEQYF. CDR3 nucleotide sequence: TGCGCCAGCAGCCCCGGGGGAGGGCAAGGTATCTCCTACGAGCAGTACTTC.

In this sample, this clone turned up a few times. The CDR3 nucleotides are TGTGCCAGCAGCTTGGGAGGGAGCACCGGGGAGCTGTTTTTT. This sequence encodes CASSLGGSTGELFF. The genes are TRBV5-4 and TRBJ2-2, with a tentative D call TRBD2 (5 bases). V was pared by 0 bases and J by 4 bases, with 7 bases between. In germline, CDR1 is SGHNT, CDR2 YYREEE (reference sequence). The CDR3 is 14 residues long.

This clone came up a few times. V usage is TRBV7-9 and J usage is TRBJ1-1; D not certain. Germline CDR1 SEHNR, CDR2 FQNEAQ (reference sequence). Deletions cut 5 bases from V and 5 bases from J, with 9 bases between. The CDR3 length is 12 residues. As DNA, the CDR3 is TGTGCCAGCAGCCCAATAGAGACTGAAGCTTTCTTT. Its protein is CASSPIETEAFF.

In DNA, the CDR3 is TGCGCCAGCAGCTTGGGAATGGGGACAATGAACACTGAAGCTTTCTTT. It yields the protein CASSLGMGTMNTEAFF. The genes are TRBV5-1 and TRBJ1-1; D might be TRBD1 (6 bases). The CDR3 consists of 16 residues. Germline lookup yields CDR1 SGHRS and CDR2 YFSETQ. Between the trimmed V and J ends, which lost 0 bases and 0 bases, there was a span of 12 bases.

This clone was picked up a small number of times. The rearrangement joins TRBV11-1 to TRBJ2-1; tentatively, D is TRBD1 (6 bases). This CDR3 contains 17 residues. Germline V gene sequence: CDR1 SGHAT, CDR2 FQDESV (reference sequence). The V end lost 1 base, the J end lost 0 bases, and 13 bases lay between the germline ends. CDR3 region: CASSLGRDTNSYNEQFF. The CDR3 DNA sequence: TGTGCCAGCAGCTTAGGCCGGGACACTAACTCCTACAATGAGCAGTTCTTC.

The rearrangement uses TRBV5-6 and TRBJ2-7; D might be TRBD2 (7 bases). The CDR3 length is 13 residues. Germline CDR1 and CDR2: SGHDT and YYEEEE. The V and J ends lost 4 bases and 5 bases respectively, with 13 bases between them. CDR3 region: CASSRAGANEQYF. As DNA, the CDR3 is TGTGCCAGCAGCCGGGCGGGGGCTAACGAGCAGTACTTC.